This TCR beta chain was sequenced during a study of early T cells in non-severe SARS-CoV-2 infection. As for the study in general: Sequencing of bulk RNA from unsorted whole blood was done, without chain pairing. General study findings and limits: VDJdb matches were skewed toward anti-spike CD8 T cell responses.

Germline CDR1 SNHLY, CDR2 FYNNEI. The CDR3 contains 14 residues. This clonotype has a count of ten or more. Its antigen is undetermined. At one end, the junction sequence differs from germline, possibly due to a read error. TCRdb recomputed calls from the 5' RACE reads with MiXCR, one row per CDR3 protein. Among approximately 35,000 distinct CDR3 sequences, 5% were seen once, and the ten largest hold 12% to 15%. The source of this sequence is an adult who was a healthcare worker with PCR-confirmed SARS-CoV-2 infection or an uninfected control (not recorded which). Source material: whole blood. V is TRBV2 and J is TRBJ2-3; 7 nucleotides line up with TRBD1. CDR3 protein: CASSEDRAPNTQYF. CDR3 DNA: TGTGCCAGCAGCGAAGACAGGGCCCCGAATACGCAGTATTTT.